This record covers a single T cell receptor beta chain. Original analysis: For nucleated cells, counts were estimated from reference gene primer amplification. Here immunoSEQ multiplex PCR was the method, and the copy in TCRdb shows in-frame clones only, minus some. That table gives V, J and clone size, and the DNA gave D and trimming. The sample gives approximately 330,000 clones, approximately 88% of which show up once; around 10% is in the top ten. The Seattle site enrolled patients during active infection and followed them longitudinally. The data are from a study of blood T cell repertoires in COVID-19. Study as a whole: Samples taken during acute and convalescent COVID-19 were collected in the United States, Italy and Spain. Sources were T cells, B-cell-depleted T cells, or PBMCs; the material itself was cDNA or gDNA.

The CDR3 runs to 17 residues. Trimming took off 0 bases at V and 6 bases at J, with 17 bases between the two ends. Germline assignment: CDR1 LGHDT and CDR2 YNNKEL (reference sequence). The source material was peripheral blood. The sequence came from a man aged 25 to 40 with COVID-19, enrolled during active disease. The chain couples TRBV3-1 (or the pseudogene TRBV3-2) to TRBJ1-4, with D perhaps matching TRBD1 (5 bases). CDR3 coding DNA: TGTGCCAGCAGCCAAGAGGGGGGGGTCCGATTAGATGAAAAACTGTTTTTT. It translates to CASSQEGGVRLDEKLFF.